This T cell receptor beta chain is drawn from a study of CD8 T cell repertoires and HIV-1 epitope variants. Details on this clone: Its antigen remains unknown.

This CDR3 spans 14 amino acids. V lost 1 base, J lost 2 bases, and 8 bases lay in between. CDR1 and CDR2 from the germline V gene are SEHNR and FQNEAQ (reference sequence). TCRdb keeps only in-frame clones here, not all; method: immunoSEQ multiplex PCR. The data show roughly 5,700 clones, approximately 65% seen once. The sequenced material came from cultured CD8+ T cells derived from PBMCs. This TCR was sampled from a male donor with HIV. This sequence joins TRBV7-9 and TRBJ2-5; D unresolved. The CDR3, as DNA: TGTGCCAGCAGCTTAGACCGCGTACAAGAGACCCAGTACTTC. Translation: CASSLDRVQETQYF.